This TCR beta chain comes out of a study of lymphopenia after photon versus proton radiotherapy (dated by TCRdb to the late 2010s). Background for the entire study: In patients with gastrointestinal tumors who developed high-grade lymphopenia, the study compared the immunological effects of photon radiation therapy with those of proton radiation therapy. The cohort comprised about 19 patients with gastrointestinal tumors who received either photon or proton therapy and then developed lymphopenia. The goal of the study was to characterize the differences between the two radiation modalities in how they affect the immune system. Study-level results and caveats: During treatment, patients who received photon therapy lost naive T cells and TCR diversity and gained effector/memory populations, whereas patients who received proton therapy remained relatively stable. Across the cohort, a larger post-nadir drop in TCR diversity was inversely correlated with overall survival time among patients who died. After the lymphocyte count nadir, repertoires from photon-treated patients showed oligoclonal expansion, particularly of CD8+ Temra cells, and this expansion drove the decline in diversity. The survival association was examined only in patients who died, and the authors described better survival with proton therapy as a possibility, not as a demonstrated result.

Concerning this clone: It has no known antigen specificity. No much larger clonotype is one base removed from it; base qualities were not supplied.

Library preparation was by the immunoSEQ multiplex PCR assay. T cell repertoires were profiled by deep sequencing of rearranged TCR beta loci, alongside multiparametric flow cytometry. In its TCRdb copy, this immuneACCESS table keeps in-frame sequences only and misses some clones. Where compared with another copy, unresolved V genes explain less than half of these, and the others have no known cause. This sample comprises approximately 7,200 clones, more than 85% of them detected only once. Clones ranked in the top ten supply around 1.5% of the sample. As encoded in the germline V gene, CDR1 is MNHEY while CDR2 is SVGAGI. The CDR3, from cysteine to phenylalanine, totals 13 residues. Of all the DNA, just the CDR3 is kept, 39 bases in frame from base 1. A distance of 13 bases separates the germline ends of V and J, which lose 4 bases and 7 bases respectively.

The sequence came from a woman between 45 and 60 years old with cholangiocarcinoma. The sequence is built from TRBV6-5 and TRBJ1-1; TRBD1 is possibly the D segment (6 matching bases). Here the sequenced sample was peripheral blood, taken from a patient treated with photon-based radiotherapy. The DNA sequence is TGTGCCAGCAGTTCCAGGGGTGACGGTGAAGCTTTCTTT. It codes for CASSSRGDGEAFF.